A selection of T cell receptor beta chains follows, all from one sample in a study of human T cells and chemical hapten exposure. TCRdb called the RACE reads again in MiXCR, with one record for every CDR3 protein. The sample consists of around 380,000 distinct CDR3 sequences, approximately 5% of them appearing once. The source material was whole blood, sampled in connection with sensitization to the hapten diphenylcyclopropenone (DPC). Receptors originate from a woman in her forties or fifties with alopecia areata. Some clones in this sample may be carry-over from other donors' samples. CDR3s include the opening cysteine and the closing phenylalanine or tryptophan. The D gene is left open where the match is weak. Some rows mark clone size as missing; the rest say once, few, many or name a class of expanded clone.

D gene | clone size | J gene | V gene | CDR3 DNA | CDR3 protein
- | few | TRBJ2-3 | TRBV20-1 | TGCAGTGCTCCGATGAATACGCAGTATTTT | CSAPMNTQYF
- | many | TRBJ1-3 | TRBV12-3/TRBV12-4 | TGTGCCAGCAGAAAAACCGGACAGTCCTCTGGAAACACCATATATTTT | CASRKTGQSSGNTIYF
- | many | TRBJ2-7 | TRBV6-5 | TGTGCCAGCCACTACGGGGGCTCCTACGAGCAGTACTTC | CASHYGGSYEQYF
TRBD1 | many | TRBJ2-1 | TRBV29-1 | TGCAGCGTTGGGACAGGGGTCGACAATGAGCAGTTCTTC | CSVGTGVDNEQFF
- | many | TRBJ2-3 | TRBV29-1 | TGCAGCGTTGACGATGGCACAGATACGCAGTATTTT | CSVDDGTDTQYF
- | many | TRBJ1-5 | TRBV6-5 | TGTGCCAGCAGTGTCCTGGGGCTCAATCAGCCCCAGCATTTT | CASSVLGLNQPQHF
- | - | TRBJ2-6 | TRBV15 | TGTGCCACCTCAGGAACCGGGGCCAACGTCCTGACTTTC | CATSGTGANVLTF
TRBD1 | many | TRBJ1-1 | TRBV29-1 | TGCAGCGTTGGGACAGGGAGGGACACTGAAGCTTTCTTT | CSVGTGRDTEAFF
- | few | TRBJ2-3 | TRBV2 | TGTGCCAGCAGAAGCAATGCGGCTAGCACAGATACGCAGTATTTT | CASRSNAASTDTQYF
- | many | TRBJ1-1 | TRBV29-1 | TGCAGCGTTGATAAGAACACTGAAGCTTTCTTT | CSVDKNTEAFF
- | many | TRBJ1-6 | TRBV30 | TGTGCCTGGAGTGTAAGGCAGGGTGGAGGCAATTCACCCCTCCACTTT | CAWSVRQGGGNSPLHF
TRBD2 | few | TRBJ2-7 | TRBV27 | TGTGCCAGCAGACGGGAGGGCCGGAGCTCCTACGAGCAGTACTTC | CASRREGRSSYEQYF
- | - | TRBJ2-3 | TRBV7-2 | TGTGCCACCCAGAAAGGGGGCACAGATACGCAGTATTTT | CATQKGGTDTQYF
- | - | TRBJ1-5 | TRBV6-6 | TGTGCCAGCAGCCTCATCCCCCCCCCCGGGAATCAGCCCCAGCATTTT | CASSLIPPPGNQPQHF
- | many | TRBJ1-4 | TRBV2 | TGTGCTTCTTCCTACGGCTCGGGGAAACTGTTTTTT | CASSYGSGKLFF
- | - | TRBJ1-2 | TRBV5-6 | TGTGCCAGCAGCTTGGAGTACATGTATGGCTACACCTTC | CASSLEYMYGYTF
TRBD1 | many | TRBJ2-1 | TRBV6-6 | TGTGCCAGCAGTCTTCGGACAGGGATTAGCTCCTACAATGAGCAGTTCTTC | CASSLRTGISSYNEQFF
TRBD1 | many | TRBJ2-3 | TRBV7-6 | TGTGCCAGCAGCCCCGGGCAGGGGGCAACAGATACGCAGTATTTT | CASSPGQGATDTQYF